The present TCR beta chain was sequenced within a study of a mutant IDH1 vaccine in newly diagnosed glioma. The wider study: Vaccine administration was initiated 4-6 weeks following radiotherapy alone, or with temozolomide cycles. Previous care, which was radiotherapy, temozolomide, or both, most often involved both.

Data came from immunoSEQ multiplex PCR; TCRdb stores just in-frame clones and leaves some out. The table shows about 60,000 clones, with about four fifths occurring only once. Time point meaning: week 35, safety follow-up. In every dose of vaccine, 300 ug of mutant IDH1 20-mer peptide was given alongside topical imiquimod. New WHO grade 3 or 4 IDH1-mutant, ATRX-lost astrocytomas were present in all donors. As concerns this clone: The antigen is undetermined.

This CDR3 is built from 16 residues. The V end was cut by 2 bases, the J end by 0 bases, with 8 bases between. Germline values: CDR1 SGHVS, CDR2 FNYEAQ. The material sequenced was PBMCs, taken from a glioma patient whose treatment included an IDH1 peptide vaccine. The chain has TRBV7-6 and TRBJ2-6; maybe TRBD1 (6 bases). The TCR was taken from a man aged 35 to 55 with glioma. CDR3 DNA: TGTGCCAGCAGCTTAAAAGGGGGCTCTGGGGCCAACGTCCTGACTTTC. It specifies CASSLKGGSGANVLTF.